This T cell receptor (beta chain) was recovered during a study of cytomegalovirus exposure and HLA in healthy donors. Germline CDR1 is SQVTM and CDR2 is ANQGSEA. Trimming removed 6 bases from V and 4 bases from J; junction bases left unmatched: 9. This CDR3 spans 14 amino acids. Findings of the study overall: An assumption of roughly uniform sequencing depth across donors underlay the presence/absence analyses. DRB1 showed the most TCR associations and HLA-C the fewest in a later analysis, as rates varied by HLA locus.

Primers for the PCR totalled 60 Vbeta and 13 Jbeta. The data were produced by immunoSEQ multiplex PCR, yet TCRdb's version contains in-frame clones alone and is incomplete. The sample has 140,000 to 150,000 clones; roughly 80% are singletons. Comment on this clone: Its antigen remains unidentified.

The sequencing sample was made of PBMCs. The clonotype comes from a female donor in good health and CMV-seronegative. The rearrangement links TRBV29-1 to TRBJ2-7; 10 bases are a match to TRBD1. CDR3 bases: TGCAGCGTAGGACAGGGGGGGGGACGGTACGAGCAGTACTTC. It encodes CSVGQGGGRYEQYF.